This T cell receptor beta chain is drawn from a study of blood T cell repertoires in COVID-19. Study details: From the United States, Italy and Spain came samples of acute and convalescent COVID-19. Sources were T cells, B-cell-depleted T cells, or PBMCs; the material itself was cDNA or gDNA.

The CDR3 totals 15 residues. Between the trimmed V and J ends, which lost 4 bases and 6 bases, there was a span of 16 bases. Germline loops: CDR1 ENHRY, CDR2 SYGVKD. Original methodology: Scientists estimated how many nucleated cells there were by amplifying reference gene primers. Clones were read by immunoSEQ multiplex PCR, and TCRdb kept only the in-frame ones, dropping some. D and trimming were read from the DNA, whereas the V and J calls and clone size are those reported in that table. This sample has approximately 220,000 clones; roughly 80% occur once, and the top ten carry 10%. This clonotype was obtained from a woman of 80 years or more with acute or convalescent COVID-19. The chain joins TRBV10-3 to TRBJ2-1; maybe TRBD1 (6 bases). Sequencing was performed on peripheral blood. The CDR3 region is CAISVDETGFNEQFF. The CDR3 DNA follows: TGTGCCATCAGTGTTGATGAGACAGGCTTCAATGAGCAGTTCTTC.